The 26 T cell receptor beta chains reported below all come from one sample, sequenced in a study of T cell responses to AZD1222 COVID-19 vaccine. Data came from immunoSEQ multiplex PCR; TCRdb stores just in-frame clones and leaves some out. This table holds 140,000 to 150,000 clones, around nine tenths found once. This specimen was peripheral blood, taken on day 0 of MenACWY control vaccination. The source of these receptors is an adult in good health.

This clone was seen just once. V and J are TRBV4-1 and TRBJ2-1, with TRBD2 matching over 8 bases. The CDR3 is 18 amino acids. The trim removed 0 bases at V and 3 bases at J, leaving 10 bases unmatched. Germline CDR1 is MGHRA and CDR2 is YSYEKL. CDR3 nucleotides: TGCGCCAGCAGCCAAGATCGCACTAGCGGACGAGACTACAATGAGCAGTTCTTC. Its protein is CASSQDRTSGRDYNEQFF.

The V gene is TRBV5-8, the J gene TRBJ1-1; TRBD1 matches 12 bases. Losses at the gene ends were 4 bases for V and 5 bases for J; bases not matched to a gene: 9. CDR1 is SGHTS, CDR2 YDEGEE, per germline. The length of the CDR3 is 16 residues. DNA of the CDR3: TGTGCCAGCAGCCGAAGGGACAGGGGGCTGTATACTGAAGCTTTCTTT. It specifies CASSRRDRGLYTEAFF.

This chain joins TRBV7-9 and TRBJ1-3; D unclear. Trimming left V 1 base short and J 0 bases short, with 10 bases between. Looked up from germline, CDR1 is SEHNR and CDR2 is FQNEAQ (reference sequence). The CDR3 is made up of 16 amino acids. CDR3 sequence: CASSLGGFDSGNTIYF. The CDR3 DNA reads TGTGCCAGCAGCTTAGGGGGTTTTGACTCTGGAAACACCATATATTTT.

The chain has TRBV5-1 and TRBJ1-2, with a weak D call TRBD1 (6 bases). The V and J ends lost 0 bases and 0 bases respectively, with 18 bases between them. Germline V gene sequence: CDR1 SGHRS, CDR2 YFSETQ. The CDR3 loop spans 18 amino acids. CDR3 sequence (DNA): TGCGCCAGCAGCTTGGGGGCGGACAGTGGACCAGCTAACTATGGCTACACCTTC. It translates to CASSLGADSGPANYGYTF.

This clone was seen more than once but under ten times. The chain links TRBV7-9 to TRBJ1-2; D gene ambiguous. CDR1 and CDR2 (germline): SEHNR, FQNEAQ (reference sequence). The CDR3 has 14 amino acids. The V and J ends lost 5 bases and 8 bases respectively, with 18 bases between them. CDR3 in amino acids: CASSLGRDGSGYTF. CDR3 nucleotides: TGTGCCAGCAGCCTTGGGAGGGATGGAAGCGGCTACACCTTC.

This chain uses TRBV19 with TRBJ2-3; TRBD2 matches at 10 bases. CDR1 and CDR2 from the germline V gene are LNHDA and SQIVND (reference sequence). Trimming cost V 4 bases and J 1 base; bases outside gene matches: 5. The CDR3 is 16 residues long. CDR3 coding DNA: TGTGCCAGTAGTAGCCCTAGCGGGAGTGGCACAGATACGCAGTATTTT. Translation: CASSSPSGSGTDTQYF.

CDR3 region: CASSLYLSYEQYF. The DNA for the CDR3 is TGTGCCAGCAGTTTATACCTCTCCTACGAGCAGTACTTC. The chain is built from TRBV12-3 or TRBV12-4 and TRBJ2-7; the D is unclear. There are 13 residues in the CDR3. Trimming pared 2 bases from V and 0 bases from J, leaving 5 bases between.

The CDR3 region is CASSPTSGARGYTF. In nucleotides, the CDR3 is TGTGCCAGCAGCCCAACTTCAGGGGCTCGGGGCTACACCTTC. The V call is TRBV7-9, the J call TRBJ1-2; tentatively, D is TRBD1 (6 bases). Per germline, CDR1 SEHNR and CDR2 FQNEAQ (reference sequence). The CDR3 extends over 14 amino acids. V was pared by 5 bases and J by 8 bases, with 18 bases between. The complete variable domain, with remaining parts taken from reference TRBV7-9 and TRBJ1-2, reads DTGVSQNPRHKITKRGQNVTFRCDPISEHNRLYWYRQTLGQGPEFLTYFQNEAQLEKSRLLSDRFSAERPKGSFSTLEIQRTEQGDSAMYLCASSPTSGARGYTFGSGTRLTVV.

The V and J genes are TRBV5-1 and TRBJ2-3; the match to TRBD2 covers 8 bases. The CDR3 totals 15 residues. Germline V gene sequence: CDR1 SGHRS, CDR2 YFSETQ. The V gene end was trimmed by 0 bases and the J gene end by 3 bases; junction bases not matched to a gene: 3. CDR3 in amino acids: CASSLEAGATDTQYF. The CDR3, as DNA: TGCGCCAGCAGCTTGGAAGCGGGAGCGACAGATACGCAGTATTTT.

This sequence joins TRBV9 and TRBJ1-1, with D perhaps matching TRBD1 (5 bases). This CDR3 spans 16 amino acids. CDR1 and CDR2 (germline): SGDLS, YYNGEE. The V end lost 3 bases, the J end lost 1 base, and 16 bases lay between the germline ends. CDR3 bases: TGTGCCAGCAGCGCGGGGGTAGGGCAGGGGAACACTGAAGCTTTCTTT. Translation gives CASSAGVGQGNTEAFF.

The chain carries TRBV11-2 and TRBJ2-7; D is unresolved. The germline V and J ends were trimmed by 1 base and 4 bases, with 11 bases remaining between them. This CDR3 comprises 14 residues. Germline V gene lookup returns CDR1 SGHAT and CDR2 FQNNGV. As DNA, the CDR3 is TGTGCCAGCAGCTTAGTTCTTATGGAATACGAGCAGTACTTC. It specifies CASSLVLMEYEQYF.

V usage is TRBV5-1 and J usage is TRBJ1-1; 7 bases line up with TRBD1. V lost 0 bases to trimming and J lost 2 bases; unmatched junction nucleotides: 4. CDR1 SGHRS and CDR2 YFSETQ come from the germline V gene. The CDR3 sequence is 15 residues long. CDR3 sequence: CASSLVGGLNTEAFF. DNA of the CDR3: TGCGCCAGCAGCTTGGTAGGGGGCCTAAACACTGAAGCTTTCTTT.

The gene calls are TRBV27 and TRBJ2-3; D unresolved. The CDR3 covers 14 residues. With 6 bases removed from V and 2 bases from J, the gap between germline ends came to 12 bases. CDR1 is MNHEY and CDR2 is SMNVEV in the germline V gene (reference sequence). This chain's CDR3 is CASSYHPSTDTQYF. CDR3 coding DNA: TGTGCCAGCAGCTATCACCCCTCCACAGATACGCAGTATTTT.

The genes are TRBV27 and TRBJ2-2; TRBD1 matches at 7 bases. The CDR3 has 16 residues. V gave up 2 bases and J gave up 1 base; unmatched junction bases: 4. Per germline, CDR1 MNHEY and CDR2 SMNVEV (reference sequence). The DNA for the CDR3 is TGTGCCAGCAGTTTAAGGCAGGGGGTGAACACCGGGGAGCTGTTTTTT. Protein sequence: CASSLRQGVNTGELFF.

The V and J genes are TRBV10-3 and TRBJ2-1; 12 bases align to TRBD2. V dropped 7 bases and J dropped 3; count of bases not matched to a gene: 4. The CDR3 totals 15 residues. CDR1 is ENHRY and CDR2 is SYGVKD in the germline V gene. The CDR3 protein is CAITSTSGSYNEQFF. The DNA for the CDR3 is TGTGCCATCACCTCGACTAGCGGGAGCTACAATGAGCAGTTCTTC.

CDR3 sequence: CASRQGAIGELFF. CDR3 nucleotide sequence: TGTGCCAGCAGGCAAGGGGCAATCGGGGAGCTGTTTTTT. This chain links TRBV6-5 with TRBJ2-2, with D possibly matching TRBD1 (5 bases). The V and J ends lost 6 bases and 7 bases respectively, with 12 bases between them. Germline CDR1 reads MNHEY; CDR2 reads SVGAGI. CDR3 length: 13 residues.

V and J are TRBV4-2 and TRBJ2-3, with 7 bases lining up with TRBD1. The length of the CDR3 is 15 residues. Germline assignment: CDR1 LGHNA and CDR2 YNFKEQ. The V segment lost 6 bases and the J segment 4 bases; nucleotides outside the gene matches: 10. The CDR3 spells CASSQVGGNADTQYF. The CDR3 nucleotides are TGTGCCAGCAGTCAGGTAGGGGGCAACGCAGATACGCAGTATTTT.

The chain is built from TRBV5-5 and TRBJ1-1, with D hard to call. Germline V lookup: CDR1 SGHKS, CDR2 YYEKEE (reference sequence). The CDR3 loop spans 15 amino acids. Trimming took off 2 bases at V and 0 bases at J, with 11 bases between the two ends. This CDR3 reads CASSLSQALNTEAFF. CDR3 DNA sequence: TGTGCCAGCAGCTTAAGTCAGGCCTTGAACACTGAAGCTTTCTTT.

The chain links TRBV12-3 or TRBV12-4 to TRBJ2-7; D might be TRBD1 (5 bases). V dropped 6 bases and J dropped 4 bases, with 10 bases sitting between them. The CDR3 contains 12 residues. The CDR3 sequence: CASSRQGYEQYF. CDR3 bases: TGTGCCAGCAGCCGTCAGGGATACGAGCAGTACTTC.

The chain couples TRBV25-1 to TRBJ2-3, with D maybe TRBD2 (5 bases). Germline loops: CDR1 MGHDK, CDR2 SYGVNS. Trimming cost V 5 bases and J 0 bases, with 12 bases left between them. There are 15 residues in the CDR3. This chain's CDR3 is CASSPMEASTDTQYF. In DNA form, the CDR3 reads TGTGCCAGCAGTCCGATGGAGGCTAGCACAGATACGCAGTATTTT. Together with reference TRBV25-1 and TRBJ2-3, the CDR3 gives the full variable domain: EADIYQTPRYLVIGTGKKITLECSQTMGHDKMYWYQQDPGMELHLIHYSYGVNSTEKGDLSSESTVSRIRTEHFPLTLESARPSHTSQYLCASSPMEASTDTQYFGPGTRLTVL.

This chain connects TRBV28 to TRBJ1-2; possible D gene TRBD1, 6 bases. The CDR3 has 16 residues. Deletions cut 3 bases from V and 4 bases from J, with 18 bases between. Germline CDR1 MDHEN, CDR2 SYDVKM. CDR3 loop: CASSLSPGHRTYGYTF. The CDR3, as DNA: TGTGCCAGCAGTTTGTCACCGGGACACCGAACCTATGGCTACACCTTC.

This chain joins TRBV9 and TRBJ1-1; D is unclear. Germline CDR1 is SGDLS and CDR2 is YYNGEE. Trimming took off 0 bases at V and 5 bases at J, with 8 bases between the two ends. The CDR3 spans 13 residues. CDR3 coding DNA: TGTGCCAGCAGCGTAGACCAGTGGACTGAAGCTTTCTTT. Translating it yields CASSVDQWTEAFF.

This clone was seen once. This chain uses TRBV7-9 with TRBJ1-3, with D possibly TRBD1 on 6 matching bases. The CDR3 runs 15 residues. CDR1 and CDR2 from the germline V gene are SEHNR and FQNEAQ (reference sequence). V was clipped by 5 bases and J by 0 bases, with 11 bases between them. The CDR3 DNA reads TGTGCCAGCAGCCGACAGGTCCGCTCTGGAAACACCATATATTTT. Translating gives CASSRQVRSGNTIYF.

The CDR3, as DNA: TGCGCCAGCAGCTTGGGTGGGAGTCTGGGACAGCATAACTATGGCTACACCTTC. Translating it yields CASSLGGSLGQHNYGYTF. The chain uses TRBV5-1 and TRBJ1-2; 7 bases are a match to TRBD1. V was clipped by 0 bases and J by 1 base; unmatched bases: 12. This CDR3 contains 18 residues. Germline V gene lookup returns CDR1 SGHRS and CDR2 YFSETQ. Filled out from reference TRBV5-1 and TRBJ1-2, the complete variable domain reads KAGVTQTPRYLIKTRGQQVTLSCSPISGHRSVSWYQQTPGQGLQFLFEYFSETQRNKGNFPGRFSGRQFSNSRSEMNVSTLELGDSALYLCASSLGGSLGQHNYGYTFGSGTRLTVV.

The CDR3 DNA is TGTGCCAGTAGTAGGGGCCTAGATAGAGGCAATCAGCCCCAGCATTTT. The encoded protein is CASSRGLDRGNQPQHF. The chain combines TRBV19 with TRBJ1-5; D perhaps matches TRBD1 (5 bases). Germline V gene data show CDR1 as LNHDA and CDR2 as SQIVND (reference sequence). Trimming removed 4 bases at V and 2 bases at J, with 15 bases between. CDR3 length: 16 residues.

The CDR3 is CASSFDLDHEQFF. DNA for the CDR3: TGTGCCAGCAGTTTCGACCTTGACCATGAGCAGTTCTTC. The rearrangement joins TRBV28 to TRBJ2-1; D gene uncertain. This CDR3 contains 13 residues. Germline V gene data show CDR1 as MDHEN and CDR2 as SYDVKM. V was shortened by 3 bases and J by 8 bases, with 11 bases between the two germline ends.